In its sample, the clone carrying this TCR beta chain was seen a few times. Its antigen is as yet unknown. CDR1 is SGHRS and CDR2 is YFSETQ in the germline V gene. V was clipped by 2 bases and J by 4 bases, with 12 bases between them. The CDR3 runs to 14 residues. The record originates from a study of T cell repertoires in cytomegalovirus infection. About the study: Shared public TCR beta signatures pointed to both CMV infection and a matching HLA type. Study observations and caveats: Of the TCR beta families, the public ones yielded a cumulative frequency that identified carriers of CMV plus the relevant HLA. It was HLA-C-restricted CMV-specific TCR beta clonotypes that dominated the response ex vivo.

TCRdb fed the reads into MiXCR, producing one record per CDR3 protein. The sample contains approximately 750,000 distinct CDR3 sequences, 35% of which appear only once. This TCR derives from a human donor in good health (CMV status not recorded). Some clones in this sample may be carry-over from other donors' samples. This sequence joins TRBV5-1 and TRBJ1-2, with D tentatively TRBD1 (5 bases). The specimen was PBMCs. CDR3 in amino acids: CASSFQGGAYGYTF. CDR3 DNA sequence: TGCGCCAGCAGCTTCCAGGGAGGGGCCTATGGCTACACCTTC.